This T cell receptor beta chain was captured by sequencing in a study of T-cell memory formation after mild COVID-19. Regarding the study as a whole: Whether second-wave clones peaking at day 37 were SARS-CoV-2 specific went unconfirmed. Certain responding clones were present in pre-infection memory, suggesting participation of cross-reactive memory.

Trimming left V 5 bases short and J 6 bases short, with 16 bases between. This CDR3 spans 15 amino acids. Comment on this clonotype: The antigen is undetermined.

The authors produced TCR alpha and TCR beta cDNA libraries with sample barcodes and UMIs by 5'RACE using constant-segment primers. TCRdb analysed the 5' RACE reads with MiXCR anew, one entry per CDR3 protein. The top ten hold around 21% of the sample, which has approximately 300,000 distinct CDR3 sequences, 15% to 20% seen once. The sequenced sample consisted of PBMCs or a T cell subset sorted from them (not recorded which). This chain uses TRBV12-3 or TRBV12-4 with TRBJ2-2; a weak D match, TRBD2 (6 bases). This sequence originates from a man aged 18-30 years who had mild COVID-19 (a few samples of this study predate the infection). Cell type and time point are not known. The CDR3 spells CASSRGGSWSGELFF. In DNA form, the CDR3 reads TGTGCCAGCAGTCGCGGAGGGTCGTGGTCCGGGGAGCTGTTTTTT.